This entry concerns a single T cell receptor beta chain. Germline loops: CDR1 LGHNA, CDR2 YSLEER. This CDR3 region has 16 residues. V lost 2 bases to trimming and J lost 3 bases; unmatched junction nucleotides: 5. The sample belongs to a study of response to subunit inactivated influenza vaccine. TCRdb reprocessed the RT-PCR reads via MiXCR and lists one record per CDR3 protein. The table has hundreds of thousands of distinct CDR3 sequences, 20% to 25% seen once. Sequenced material: PBMCs from blood, taken approximately 20 months after vaccination. The chain uses TRBV4-3 and TRBJ2-1; 9 bases match TRBD2. This sequence originates from a man between 50 and 75 years old who received an inactivated influenza vaccine. The CDR3 sequence is CASSQFRLAVYNEQFF. The CDR3 DNA sequence: TGCGCCAGCAGCCAATTCCGACTAGCGGTCTACAATGAGCAGTTCTTC.